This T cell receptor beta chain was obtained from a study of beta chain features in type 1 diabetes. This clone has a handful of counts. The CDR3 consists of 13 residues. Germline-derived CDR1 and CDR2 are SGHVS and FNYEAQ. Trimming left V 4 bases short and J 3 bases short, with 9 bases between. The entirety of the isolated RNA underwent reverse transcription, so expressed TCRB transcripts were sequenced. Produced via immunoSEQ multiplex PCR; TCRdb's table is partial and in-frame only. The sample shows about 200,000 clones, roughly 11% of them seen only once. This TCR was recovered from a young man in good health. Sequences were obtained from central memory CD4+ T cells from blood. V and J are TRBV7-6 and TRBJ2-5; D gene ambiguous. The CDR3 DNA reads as TGTGCCAGCAGCTCAGGTAGTGAAGAGACCCAGTACTTC. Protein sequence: CASSSGSEETQYF.